Below are 24 T cell receptor beta chains sequenced from a single sample in a study of T cell responses to AZD1222 COVID-19 vaccine. The repertoire was sequenced with immunoSEQ multiplex PCR; TCRdb's copy has only in-frame clones and lacks some. Among under 95,000 clones listed, approximately 89% were seen once. Here the sequenced sample was peripheral blood, taken on day 0 of AZD1222 vaccination. The receptor source for this set is an adult in good health.

V usage is TRBV29-1 and J usage is TRBJ1-2, with D possibly TRBD1 on 5 matching bases. The V end was cut by 5 bases, the J end by 8 bases, with 21 bases between. The CDR3 is 14 amino acids. Germline assignment: CDR1 SQVTM and CDR2 ANQGSEA. CDR3 sequence (DNA): TGCAGCGTTACTGGTGGGCAGGGACGAACCGGCTACACCTTC. This encodes CSVTGGQGRTGYTF. The whole variable domain, remainder taken from reference TRBV29-1 and TRBJ1-2, is SAVISQKPSRDICQRGTSLTIQCQVDSQVTMMFWYRQQPGQSLTLIATANQGSEATYESGFVIDKFPISRPNLTFSTLTVSNMSPEDSSIYLCSVTGGQGRTGYTFGSGTRLTVV.

Details on this clone: The CDR3 carries no conserved terminal phenylalanine or tryptophan, so it likely arises from a read error. Because the CDR3's place on the DNA is in doubt, the DNA is left out and the CDR3 is given as listed by TCRdb. J is TRBJ1-2 and V is TRBV28. The CDR3 spans 14 residues, counting both ends. Germline CDR1 reads MDHEN; CDR2 reads SYDVKM. The CDR3 reads CASSRGPPRIFDSR.

The V call is TRBV4-2, the J call TRBJ2-7; no clear D gene. V dropped 0 bases and J dropped 2 bases, with 14 bases sitting between them. This CDR3 spans 16 amino acids. From germline, CDR1 is LGHNA and CDR2 YNFKEQ. CDR3 sequence (DNA): TGTGCCAGCAGCCAAGATGTCCCCGCTCTTGCCTACGAGCAGTACTTC. Its translation: CASSQDVPALAYEQYF.

The chain carries TRBV28 and TRBJ1-5; 7 bases map to TRBD1. The CDR3 is made up of 15 amino acids. V lost 5 bases, J lost 0 bases, and 4 bases stayed unmatched. Germline-derived CDR1 and CDR2 are MDHEN and SYDVKM. The CDR3 DNA sequence: TGTGCCAGCAGTGGGACAGCCTTTAGCAATCAGCCCCAGCATTTT. The encoded protein is CASSGTAFSNQPQHF.

V is TRBV6-2 or TRBV6-3 and J is TRBJ1-2; D is uncertain. CDR3 size: 14 residues. CDR1 is MNHEY and CDR2 is SVGEGT in the germline V gene. Trimming removed 0 bases at V and 3 bases at J, with 8 bases between. The CDR3 loop is CASSYSMADYGYTF. The CDR3 DNA reads as TGTGCCAGCAGTTACTCTATGGCGGACTATGGCTACACCTTC.

The chain links TRBV25-1 to TRBJ1-2; 7 positions match TRBD1. Germline CDR1 reads MGHDK; CDR2 reads SYGVNS. This CDR3 is built from 15 residues. V lost 1 base, J lost 5 bases, and 7 bases stayed unmatched. In DNA form, the CDR3 reads TGTGCCAGCAGTGAATGGGACACCAGGGGGTATGGCTACACCTTC. This encodes CASSEWDTRGYGYTF.

The rearrangement uses TRBV9 and TRBJ1-3; TRBD1 matches at 10 bases. V dropped 3 bases and J dropped 3; count of bases not matched to a gene: 9. In germline, CDR1 is SGDLS, CDR2 YYNGEE. This CDR3 comprises 17 residues. CDR3 coding DNA: TGTGCCAGCAGCGCCGCCCCGACAGGGGGCAGTGGAAACACCATATATTTT. As protein: CASSAAPTGGSGNTIYF.

V usage is TRBV6-1 and J usage is TRBJ2-1, with TRBD1 identical over 11 bases. V lost 6 bases, J lost 3 bases, and 7 bases stayed unmatched. The CDR3 has 16 residues. CDR1 and CDR2 from the germline V gene are MNHNS and SASEGT. The CDR3 DNA sequence: TGTGCCAGCAGCGAATTGGGACAGGGGGTCTACAATGAGCAGTTCTTC. Protein: CASSELGQGVYNEQFF.

V is TRBV6-5 and J is TRBJ1-2, with 7 bases identical to TRBD1. This CDR3 has 12 residues. V shed 4 bases, J shed 5 bases, and the junction held 1 base outside the gene matches. Germline V gene lookup returns CDR1 MNHEY and CDR2 SVGAGI. CDR3 in DNA: TGTGCCAGCAGTTCAGGGGGGTATGGCTACACCTTC. The encoded protein is CASSSGGYGYTF.

The V and J genes are TRBV12-5 and TRBJ2-1, with TRBD1 identical over 8 bases. The germline V gene has CDR1 LGHNT and CDR2 FRNRAP. V lost 4 bases and J lost 8; bases outside the gene matches: 10. The CDR3 is 15 residues long. CDR3 protein: CASGSGQGGIHEQFF. The CDR3 DNA sequence: TGTGCTAGTGGTTCAGGACAGGGCGGTATCCATGAGCAGTTCTTC. Full variable domain (rest looked up from reference TRBV12-5 and TRBJ2-1): DARVTQTPRHKVTEMGQEVTMRCQPILGHNTVFWYRQTMMQGLELLAYFRNRAPLDDSGMPKDRFSAEMPDATLATLKIQPSEPRDSAVYFCASGSGQGGIHEQFFGPGTRLTVL.

This clone was seen a few times. The rearrangement uses TRBV27 and TRBJ2-5, with a weak D call TRBD2 (6 bases). Trimming cost V 6 bases and J 5 bases, with 16 bases left between them. The CDR3 runs 14 residues. Germline CDR1 MNHEY, CDR2 SMNVEV (reference sequence). CDR3 loop: CASSLAPVRETQYF. CDR3 DNA: TGTGCCAGCAGCCTAGCGCCCGTTAGGGAGACCCAGTACTTC.

The chain combines TRBV6-1 with TRBJ1-5, with D perhaps matching TRBD1 (5 bases). V lost 2 bases and J lost 2, with 13 bases in between. Per germline, CDR1 MNHNS and CDR2 SASEGT. CDR3 size: 16 residues. The CDR3 sequence: CASSEPRVRGNQPQHF. For the CDR3, the DNA is TGTGCCAGCAGTGAACCCAGGGTACGGGGCAATCAGCCCCAGCATTTT.

V usage is TRBV4-1 and J usage is TRBJ1-2; the D gene is possibly TRBD1 (5 bases). The CDR3 contains 14 residues. V was shortened by 3 bases and J by 2 bases, with 10 bases between the two germline ends. The germline V gene encodes CDR1 MGHRA and CDR2 YSYEKL. The CDR3 is CASSHTDTNYGYTF. The CDR3 DNA reads TGCGCCAGCAGCCACACGGACACCAACTATGGCTACACCTTC.

The J gene is TRBJ2-1, the V gene TRBV12-5, with no clear D. The V gene's germline CDR1 is LGHNT and CDR2 FRNRAP. The CDR3 has 15 amino acids. V was trimmed by 1 base and J by 5 bases, leaving 12 bases between them. This chain's CDR3 is CASGLGTEIDNEQFF. In nucleotides, the CDR3 is TGTGCTAGTGGTTTGGGGACGGAAATTGACAATGAGCAGTTCTTC.

The chain employs TRBV19 and TRBJ1-2; D unclear. The CDR3 loop spans 15 amino acids. Germline assignment: CDR1 LNHDA and CDR2 SQIVND (reference sequence). Trimming stripped 3 bases from V and 7 bases from J, with 18 bases between. CDR3 sequence: CASSIPRQGWGGYTF. DNA of the CDR3: TGTGCCAGTAGTATCCCGAGACAAGGCTGGGGTGGCTACACCTTC.

The chain links TRBV28 to TRBJ1-5, with D hard to call. Germline V gene lookup returns CDR1 MDHEN and CDR2 SYDVKM. The CDR3 runs to 16 residues. The V end was cut by 6 bases, the J end by 0 bases, with 15 bases between. The DNA for the CDR3 is TGTGCCAGCAGGGTATTCCCGCCATCTAGCAATCAGCCCCAGCATTTT. This translates into CASRVFPPSSNQPQHF.

Details on this clone: In the same sample, other DNA sequences code for this CDR3. The chain couples TRBV11-2 to TRBJ1-2, with TRBD1 identical over 8 bases. The J segment lost 5 bases and the V segment lost 1 base, leaving 0 bases of the junction unmatched. Germline V gene lookup returns CDR1 SGHAT and CDR2 FQNNGV. The CDR3 extends over 13 amino acids. The CDR3 DNA follows: TGTGCCAGCAGCTTAGGACAGGGGTATGGCTACACCTTC. Translation gives CASSLGQGYGYTF.

This chain uses TRBV6-2 or TRBV6-3 with TRBJ1-1, with 8 bases matching TRBD1. CDR1 is MNHEY and CDR2 is SVGEGT in the germline V gene. The CDR3 spans 13 residues. V shed 4 bases and J 12 bases; nucleotides not matched to a gene: 10. CDR3 bases: TGTGCCAGCAGTTTAGGACAGGGTGGAACGACTTTCTTT. Translation: CASSLGQGGTTFF.

The chain combines TRBV6-5 with TRBJ2-2; D possibly uses TRBD1 or TRBD2 (5 bases each). The CDR3 is made up of 15 amino acids. Germline assignment: CDR1 MNHEY and CDR2 SVGAGI. V was trimmed by 5 bases and J by 7 bases, leaving 17 bases between them. The CDR3 protein is CASSPRDRRDGELFF. The CDR3 region has the DNA TGTGCCAGCAGTCCCCGGGACCGACGAGACGGGGAGCTGTTTTTT.

V gene TRBV6-5 combines with J gene TRBJ1-6, with D uncertain. V was shortened by 5 bases and J by 7 bases, with 12 bases between the two germline ends. The CDR3 totals 14 residues. Germline V gene sequence: CDR1 MNHEY, CDR2 SVGAGI. This CDR3 is CASSHQRKNSPLHF. CDR3 bases: TGTGCCAGCAGTCACCAAAGGAAGAATTCACCCCTCCACTTT.

The chain employs TRBV19 and TRBJ1-3; D is ambiguous. The CDR3 contains 16 residues. The ends were cut back, 7 bases at V and 2 bases at J, with 18 bases in the middle. The germline CDR1 and CDR2 sequences are LNHDA and SQIVND (reference sequence). The CDR3 DNA follows: TGTGCCAGTAAAATCACAGATTGGGGAGCTGGAAACACCATATATTTT. Translation: CASKITDWGAGNTIYF.

The chain carries TRBV7-9 and TRBJ1-2; D unresolved. The CDR3 consists of 8 residues. With 5 bases removed from V and 12 bases from J, the gap between germline ends came to 4 bases. Germline V CDR1 and CDR2: SEHNR, FQNEAQ (reference sequence). CDR3 DNA: TGTGCCAGCAGCCCCGACACCTTC. Its translation is CASSPDTF.

This chain connects TRBV6-1 to TRBJ2-2; D is ambiguous. Looked up from germline, CDR1 is MNHNS and CDR2 is SASEGT. V lost 1 base to trimming and J lost 2 bases, with 5 bases between them. This CDR3 contains 14 residues. CDR3 in DNA: TGTGCCAGCAGTGAAGGGATTAACACCGGGGAGCTGTTTTTT. It encodes CASSEGINTGELFF.

The gene calls are TRBV7-9 and TRBJ1-1, with D tentatively TRBD1 (6 bases). The length of the CDR3 is 14 residues. Looked up from germline, CDR1 is SEHNR and CDR2 is FQNEAQ (reference sequence). Trimming stripped 5 bases from V and 8 bases from J, with 18 bases between. CDR3 nucleotides: TGTGCCAGCAGCCTTCGACAGGAGACAACAGAAGCTTTCTTT. Its protein is CASSLRQETTEAFF.